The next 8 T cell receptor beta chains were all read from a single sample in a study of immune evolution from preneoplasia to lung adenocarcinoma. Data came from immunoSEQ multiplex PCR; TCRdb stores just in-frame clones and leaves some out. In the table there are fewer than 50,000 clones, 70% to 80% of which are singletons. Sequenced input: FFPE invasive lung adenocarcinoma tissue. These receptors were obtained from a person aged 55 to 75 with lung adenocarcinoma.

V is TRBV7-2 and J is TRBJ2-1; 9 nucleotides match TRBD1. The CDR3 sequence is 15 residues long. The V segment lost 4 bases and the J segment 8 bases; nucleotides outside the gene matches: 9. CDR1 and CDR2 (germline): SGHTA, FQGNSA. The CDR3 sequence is CASSWGGTGSYEQFF. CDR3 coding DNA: TGTGCCAGCAGCTGGGGAGGGACAGGGAGTTATGAGCAGTTCTTC.

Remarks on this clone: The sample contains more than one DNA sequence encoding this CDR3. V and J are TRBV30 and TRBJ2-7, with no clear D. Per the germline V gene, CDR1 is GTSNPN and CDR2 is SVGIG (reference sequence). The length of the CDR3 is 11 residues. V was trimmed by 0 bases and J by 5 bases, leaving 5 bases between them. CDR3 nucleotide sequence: TGTGCCTGGAGTGTACAAAACGAGCAGTACTTC. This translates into CAWSVQNEQYF.

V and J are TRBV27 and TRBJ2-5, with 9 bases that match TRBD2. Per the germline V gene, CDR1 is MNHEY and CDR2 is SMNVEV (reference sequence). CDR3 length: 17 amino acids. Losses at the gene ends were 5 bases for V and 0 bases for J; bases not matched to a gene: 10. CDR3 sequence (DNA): TGTGCCAGCAGTGACCTGATTAGCGGGGGATACCAAGAGACCCAGTACTTC. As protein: CASSDLISGGYQETQYF.

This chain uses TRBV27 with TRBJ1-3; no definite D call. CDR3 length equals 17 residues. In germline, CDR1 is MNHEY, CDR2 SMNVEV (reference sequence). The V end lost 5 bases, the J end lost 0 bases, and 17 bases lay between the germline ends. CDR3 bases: TGTGCCAGCAGTCCCGCGCCCCCGGGCTACTCTGGAAACACCATATATTTT. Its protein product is CASSPAPPGYSGNTIYF.

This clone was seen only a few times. The CDR3 here is CASSRTGRNEQFF. The CDR3 nucleotides are TGTGCCAGCAGCCGGACAGGCCGCAATGAGCAGTTCTTC. The chain carries TRBV2 and TRBJ2-1; 7 nucleotides match TRBD1. Germline loops: CDR1 SNHLY, CDR2 FYNNEI. This CDR3 region has 13 residues. V gave up 6 bases and J gave up 6 bases; unmatched junction bases: 5.

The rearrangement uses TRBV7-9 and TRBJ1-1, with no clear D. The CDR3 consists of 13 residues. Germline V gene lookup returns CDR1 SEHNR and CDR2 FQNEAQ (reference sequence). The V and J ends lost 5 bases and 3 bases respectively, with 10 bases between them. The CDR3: CASSVSADTEAFF. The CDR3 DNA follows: TGTGCCAGCAGCGTTAGTGCGGACACTGAAGCTTTCTTT.

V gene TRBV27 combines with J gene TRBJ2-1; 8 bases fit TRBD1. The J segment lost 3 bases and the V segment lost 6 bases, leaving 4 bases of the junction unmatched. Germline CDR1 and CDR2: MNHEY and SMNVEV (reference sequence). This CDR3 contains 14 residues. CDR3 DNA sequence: TGTGCCAGCAGCCCCGGACAGGGCTACAATGAGCAGTTCTTC. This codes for CASSPGQGYNEQFF.

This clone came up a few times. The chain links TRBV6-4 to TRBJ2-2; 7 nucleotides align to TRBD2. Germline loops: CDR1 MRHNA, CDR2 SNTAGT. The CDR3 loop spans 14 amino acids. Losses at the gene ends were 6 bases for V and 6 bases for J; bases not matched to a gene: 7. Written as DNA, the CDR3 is TGTGCCAGCAGCCCCGGACTAGAGGCCGGGGAGCTGTTTTTT. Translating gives CASSPGLEAGELFF.